This TCR beta chain was documented in a study of blood T cell repertoires in COVID-19. Study-wide background: COVID-19 samples, acute and convalescent, were from the United States, Italy and Spain.

The data were produced by immunoSEQ multiplex PCR, yet TCRdb's version contains in-frame clones alone and is incomplete. The top ten clones hold roughly 7.5% of a sample with about 180,000 clones, around four fifths of them seen once. Germline V gene lookup returns CDR1 LNHDA and CDR2 SQIVND (reference sequence). V gave up 2 bases and J gave up 5 bases; unmatched junction bases: 9. The length of the CDR3 is 17 residues. This sequence originates from a woman in her 70s with COVID-19, enrolled during active disease. The sample was peripheral blood. The gene calls are TRBV19 and TRBJ2-3, with 11 bases lining up with TRBD2. CDR3 residues: CASSIRRLAGSQDTQYF. CDR3 coding DNA: TGTGCCAGTAGTATAAGACGACTAGCGGGGAGTCAAGATACGCAGTATTTT.